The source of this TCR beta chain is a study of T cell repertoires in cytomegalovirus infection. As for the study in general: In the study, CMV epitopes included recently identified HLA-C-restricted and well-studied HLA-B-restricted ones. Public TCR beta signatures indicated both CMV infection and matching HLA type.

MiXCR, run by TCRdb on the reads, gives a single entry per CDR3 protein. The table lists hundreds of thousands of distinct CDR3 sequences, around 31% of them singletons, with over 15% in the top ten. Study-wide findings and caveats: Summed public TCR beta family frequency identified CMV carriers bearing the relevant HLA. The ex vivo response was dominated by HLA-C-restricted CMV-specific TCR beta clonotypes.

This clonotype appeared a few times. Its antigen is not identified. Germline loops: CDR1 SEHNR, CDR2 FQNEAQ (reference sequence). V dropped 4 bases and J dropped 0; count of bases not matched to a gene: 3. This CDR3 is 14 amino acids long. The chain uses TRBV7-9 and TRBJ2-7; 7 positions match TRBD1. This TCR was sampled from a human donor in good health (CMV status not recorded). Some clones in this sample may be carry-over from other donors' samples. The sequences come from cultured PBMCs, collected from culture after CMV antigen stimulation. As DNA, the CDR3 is TGTGCCAGCAGCTCCGACAGGGACTCCTACGAGCAGTACTTC. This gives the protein CASSSDRDSYEQYF.